The 21 T cell receptor beta chains presented below share a single source sample, sequenced in a study of shared clonotypes between healthy human individuals. Some clones are missing from TCRdb's copy, which holds only in-frame ones; the method was immunoSEQ multiplex PCR. This repertoire shows about 470,000 clones, around 79% found once; its top ten account for approximately 13%. The material sequenced was PBMCs. The receptors shown here come from a woman aged 40 to 50 in good health. Some clones in this sample may be carry-over from other donors' samples.

Comment on this clone: It differs at one base from a far larger clone, so likely a read error. CDR3 sequence: CASGLGVAHTDTQYF. The CDR3 DNA is TGTGCCAGCGGCTTAGGGGTAGCGCACACAGATACGCAGTATTTT. The J gene is TRBJ2-3, the V gene TRBV7-9; D tentatively fits TRBD1 or TRBD2 (5 bases each). The CDR3 consists of 15 residues. Germline lookup yields CDR1 SEHNR and CDR2 FQNEAQ (reference sequence).

The gene calls are TRBV5-4 and TRBJ1-1, with 8 bases that match TRBD1. CDR1 is SGHNT and CDR2 is YYREEE in the germline V gene (reference sequence). Losses at the gene ends were 4 bases for V and 2 bases for J; bases not matched to a gene: 4. The CDR3 has 14 residues. The CDR3 loop is CASSAGGPNTEAFF. The CDR3 DNA is TGTGCCAGCAGCGCAGGGGGCCCCAACACTGAAGCTTTCTTT.

For the CDR3, the DNA is TGTGCCAGCAGCTTAGCGCAAGGGGGTACGCAGTATTTT. Protein product: CASSLAQGGTQYF. The chain uses TRBV7-2 and TRBJ2-3, with D possibly matching TRBD1 (6 bases). This CDR3 region has 13 residues. The germline CDR1 and CDR2 sequences are SGHTA and FQGNSA. Trimming shortened V by 0 bases and J by 8 bases, and 9 bases separated the two germline ends.

In its sample, this clone was seen once. This chain links TRBV4-1 with TRBJ1-4; weak D call: TRBD1 (6 bases). The V end was cut by 0 bases, the J end by 10 bases, with 15 bases between. Germline CDR1 is MGHRA and CDR2 is YSYEKL. CDR3 length equals 15 residues. CDR3 DNA sequence: TGCGCCAGCAGCCAAGATCGGGACAATCCGAGAAAACTGTTTTTT. The encoded protein is CASSQDRDNPRKLFF.

V gene TRBV25-1 combines with J gene TRBJ2-5; 12 nucleotides match TRBD2. The CDR3 has 16 residues. J gave up 4 bases and V 0 bases, and 3 bases lay outside the gene matches. CDR1 is MGHDK and CDR2 is SYGVNS in the germline V gene. Here the CDR3 DNA reads TGTGCCAGCAGTGAATATACGGGACTAGCGGGAGAGACCCAGTACTTC. Amino acids: CASSEYTGLAGETQYF. The variable domain in full, with the rest retrieved from reference TRBV25-1 and TRBJ2-5, is EADIYQTPRYLVIGTGKKITLECSQTMGHDKMYWYQQDPGMELHLIHYSYGVNSTEKGDLSSESTVSRIRTEHFPLTLESARPSHTSQYLCASSEYTGLAGETQYFGPGTRLLVL.

The J gene is TRBJ2-1, the V gene TRBV10-2, with 14 bases aligning to TRBD2. Germline-derived CDR1 and CDR2 are WSHSY and SAAADI. This CDR3 is 14 amino acids long. V dropped 10 bases and J dropped 10; count of bases not matched to a gene: 9. The CDR3 nucleotides are TGCGCCACCGAGACTAGCGGGAGGGCCAGGGAGCAGTTCTTC. Protein sequence: CATETSGRAREQFF.

The chain is built from TRBV19 and TRBJ2-5; no clear D. The germline gives CDR1 LNHDA, CDR2 SQIVND (reference sequence). Trimming left V 3 bases short and J 2 bases short, with 7 bases between. The CDR3 spans 13 residues. The CDR3 reads CASSINQQETQYF. CDR3 DNA sequence: TGTGCCAGTAGTATCAATCAACAAGAGACCCAGTACTTC.

The J gene is TRBJ2-5, the V gene TRBV9, with TRBD2 as a possible D gene (6 bases). Trimming removed 3 bases at V and 4 bases at J, with 34 bases between. The CDR3 is made up of 21 amino acids. Germline CDR1 SGDLS, CDR2 YYNGEE. CDR3 residues: CASSAAYGRGLPVGWAETQYF. The CDR3 DNA reads TGTGCCAGCAGCGCCGCCTACGGGAGAGGGTTGCCCGTGGGTTGGGCAGAGACCCAGTACTTC.

This sequence joins TRBV7-2 and TRBJ2-7; D unresolved. The CDR3 has 14 residues. Germline values: CDR1 SGHTA, CDR2 FQGNSA. The V end lost 5 bases, the J end lost 0 bases, and 11 bases lay between the germline ends. In nucleotides, the CDR3 is TGTGCCAGCAGCCCCCAGTCAAGCTCCTACGAGCAGTACTTC. Translating gives CASSPQSSSYEQYF.

The genes are TRBV28 and TRBJ1-3; 8 bases agree with TRBD1. The germline CDR1 and CDR2 sequences are MDHEN and SYDVKM. V dropped 8 bases and J dropped 4; count of bases not matched to a gene: 10. The CDR3 extends over 15 amino acids. The CDR3 sequence: CASEPMDRVGNTIYF. CDR3 bases: TGTGCCAGCGAACCCATGGACAGGGTCGGAAACACCATATATTTT.

A few counts support this clone. The CDR3 spells CATGRYEQYF. CDR3 DNA sequence: TGTGCCACTGGGAGATACGAGCAGTACTTC. The chain combines TRBV6-1 with TRBJ2-7, with D perhaps matching TRBD2 (5 bases). Trimming took 10 bases from V and 4 from J, leaving 8 bases between them. This CDR3 contains 10 residues. Per the germline V gene, CDR1 is MNHNS and CDR2 is SASEGT.

This sequence joins TRBV5-4 and TRBJ2-3, with a weak D call TRBD1 (6 bases). Germline lookup yields CDR1 SGHNT and CDR2 YYREEE (reference sequence). The CDR3 spans 13 residues. V was trimmed by 1 base and J by 6 bases, leaving 9 bases between them. The CDR3, as DNA: TGTGCCAGCAGCTTGACAGGGTCCGATACGCAGTATTTT. This codes for CASSLTGSDTQYF. Combining the CDR3 with reference TRBV5-4 and TRBJ2-3 gives the whole variable domain ETGVTQSPTHLIKTRGQQVTLRCSSQSGHNTVSWYQQALGQGPQFIFQYYREEENGRGNFPPRFSGLQFPNYSSELNVNALELDDSALYLCASSLTGSDTQYFGPGTRLTVL.

This chain uses TRBV28 with TRBJ2-6; D tentatively fits TRBD1 or TRBD2 (5 bases each). The CDR3 loop spans 17 amino acids. Trimming shortened V by 5 bases and J by 0 bases, and 14 bases separated the two germline ends. In germline, CDR1 is MDHEN, CDR2 SYDVKM. In DNA, the CDR3 is TGTGCCAGCAGTCCCCGGACGGGACGCTCTGGGGCCAACGTCCTGACTTTC. It encodes CASSPRTGRSGANVLTF.

The chain couples TRBV19 to TRBJ2-2, with TRBD1 matching 8 bases. The J segment lost 3 bases and the V segment lost 7 bases, leaving 7 bases of the junction unmatched. The CDR3 runs to 15 residues. Germline values: CDR1 LNHDA, CDR2 SQIVND (reference sequence). The DNA of the CDR3 is TGTGCCAGTAATAGCAGGGGGCTACACACCGGGGAGCTGTTTTTT. Translated, it gives CASNSRGLHTGELFF.

The rearrangement uses TRBV7-2 and TRBJ2-1; tentatively, D is TRBD2 (6 bases). There are 14 residues in the CDR3. The germline V and J ends were trimmed by 5 bases and 5 bases, with 13 bases remaining between them. The germline CDR1 and CDR2 sequences are SGHTA and FQGNSA. The CDR3 DNA sequence: TGTGCCAGCAGCATAAGGGGAGGAGACAATGAGCAGTTCTTC. It codes for CASSIRGGDNEQFF.

J is TRBJ2-1 and V is TRBV5-1; D remains unclear. The germline V and J ends were trimmed by 5 bases and 4 bases, with 4 bases remaining between them. Germline V gene data show CDR1 as SGHRS and CDR2 as YFSETQ. The CDR3 length is 11 residues. The DNA of the CDR3 is TGCGCCAGCAGTAGTTACAATGAGCAGTTCTTC. Its protein product is CASSSYNEQFF.

This chain connects TRBV4-1 to TRBJ2-1, with 10 bases aligning to TRBD1. V lost 2 bases and J lost 4; bases outside the gene matches: 2. CDR3 length: 15 amino acids. Germline CDR1 and CDR2: MGHRA and YSYEKL. The CDR3, as DNA: TGCGCCAGCAGCCAACAGGGACAGGGGTACAATGAGCAGTTCTTC. It specifies CASSQQGQGYNEQFF.

This chain connects TRBV29-1 to TRBJ2-7; D ambiguous. V lost 4 bases, J lost 0 bases, and 10 bases lay in between. Germline CDR1 reads SQVTM; CDR2 reads ANQGSEA. This CDR3 comprises 13 residues. This CDR3 reads CSVVGRFSYEQYF. The CDR3 bases are TGCAGCGTTGTGGGCAGGTTCTCCTACGAGCAGTACTTC.

J is TRBJ2-7 and V is TRBV6-1; 13 nucleotides align to TRBD2. CDR3 size: 15 residues. CDR1 MNHNS and CDR2 SASEGT come from the germline V gene. The trim removed 2 bases at V and 5 bases at J, leaving 3 bases unmatched. CDR3 in DNA: TGTGCCAGCAGTGAAAGGGGACTAGCGGGAAACGAGCAGTACTTC. Its protein is CASSERGLAGNEQYF.

There are a few counts of this clone. This chain joins TRBV30 and TRBJ1-3, with TRBD1 as a possible D gene (6 bases). V was trimmed by 3 bases and J by 0 bases, leaving 15 bases between them. The germline V gene encodes CDR1 GTSNPN and CDR2 SVGIG (reference sequence). This CDR3 region has 16 residues. The CDR3 reads CAWRGLDRISGNTIYF. Written as DNA, the CDR3 is TGTGCCTGGAGGGGACTCGACAGGATCTCTGGAAACACCATATATTTT.

The chain carries TRBV27 and TRBJ2-1, with a possible D match to TRBD2 (5 bases). Trimming left V 6 bases short and J 6 bases short, with 18 bases between. CDR3 length equals 15 residues. The germline V gene encodes CDR1 MNHEY and CDR2 SMNVEV (reference sequence). CDR3 coding DNA: TGTGCCAGCAGACTCACCCCCACTAGTTTCAATGAGCAGTTCTTC. Translated: CASRLTPTSFNEQFF.